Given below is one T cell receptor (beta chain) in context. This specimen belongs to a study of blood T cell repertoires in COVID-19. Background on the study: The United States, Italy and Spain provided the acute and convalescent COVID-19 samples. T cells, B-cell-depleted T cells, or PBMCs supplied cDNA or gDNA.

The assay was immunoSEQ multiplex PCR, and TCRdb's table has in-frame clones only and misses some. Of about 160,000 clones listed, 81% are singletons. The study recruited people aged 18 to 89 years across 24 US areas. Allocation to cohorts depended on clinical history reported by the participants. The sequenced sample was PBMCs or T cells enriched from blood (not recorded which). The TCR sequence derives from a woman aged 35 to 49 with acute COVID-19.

This CDR3 is CASSDLLTGPYGYTF. DNA for the CDR3: TGTGCCAGCAGTGATCTTTTAACAGGACCGTATGGCTACACCTTC. This chain uses TRBV6-1 with TRBJ1-2; TRBD1 is a possible D gene (5 bases). From germline, CDR1 is MNHNS and CDR2 SASEGT. The V gene lost 3 bases and the J gene lost 5 bases, with 16 bases spanning the gap. The CDR3 extends over 15 amino acids.